The present T cell receptor beta chain was sequenced within a study of T cell responses to AZD1222 COVID-19 vaccine. The study, taken as a whole, reports: There were mostly white British donors and more females than males, and clonal diversity was possibly underestimated. Researchers report vaccine-associated CD4 TCRs spanning spike, with dominance at 160-218 and 743-854.

CDR1 is MNHEY, CDR2 SVGEGT, per germline. The CDR3 contains 15 residues. V was cut by 5 bases and J by 7 bases, with 18 bases left in between. In regard to this clone: What it recognizes is unknown.

Sequencing used immunoSEQ multiplex PCR; TCRdb keeps in-frame clones, though not all of them. This sample has approximately 92,000 clones; just over 90% occur once, and the top ten carry about 20%. The specimen was peripheral blood, collected on day 0 of AZD1222 vaccination. This chain links TRBV6-2 or TRBV6-3 with TRBJ1-5; a possible D gene is TRBD1 (6 bases). This TCR came from an adult in good health. The chain's CDR3 is CASSPDSERGQPQHF. CDR3 DNA: TGTGCCAGCAGTCCGGACAGTGAACGGGGACAGCCCCAGCATTTT.